Shown below are 5 T cell receptor beta chains from a single sample sequenced in a study of control samples from healthy donors and cancer patients. Data came from immunoSEQ multiplex PCR; TCRdb stores just in-frame clones and leaves some out. The table lists about 96,000 clones, 90% to 95% of them singletons. Sequenced sample: blood. These receptors originate from a man younger than 35 in good health.

The chain couples TRBV5-4 to TRBJ1-1; tentatively, D is TRBD1 (6 bases). The germline gives CDR1 SGHNT, CDR2 YYREEE (reference sequence). The CDR3 contains 13 residues. Deletions cut 4 bases from V and 1 base from J, with 8 bases between. CDR3 region: CASSPRGNTEAFF. The CDR3 DNA reads as TGTGCCAGCAGCCCCAGGGGGAACACTGAAGCTTTCTTT.

The V call is TRBV5-5, the J call TRBJ1-6; D call uncertain. Trimming shortened V by 4 bases and J by 0 bases, and 14 bases separated the two germline ends. Looked up from germline, CDR1 is SGHKS and CDR2 is YYEKEE (reference sequence). The CDR3 loop spans 17 amino acids. This CDR3 reads CASSPVGRPSYNSPLHF. CDR3 sequence (DNA): TGTGCCAGCAGCCCCGTAGGCCGCCCCTCCTATAATTCACCCCTCCACTTT. Together with reference TRBV5-5 and TRBJ1-6, the CDR3 gives the full variable domain: DAGVTQSPTHLIKTRGQQVTLRCSPISGHKSVSWYQQVLGQGPQFIFQYYEKEERGRGNFPDRFSARQFPNYSSELNVNALLLGDSALYLCASSPVGRPSYNSPLHFGNGTRLTVT.

This chain joins TRBV2 and TRBJ1-6; TRBD1 is a possible D gene (5 bases). Trimming stripped 3 bases from V and 8 bases from J, with 11 bases between. Germline CDR1 is SNHLY and CDR2 is FYNNEI. The CDR3 is 14 amino acids. The CDR3 here is CASSDRAADSPLHF. CDR3 sequence (DNA): TGTGCCAGCAGTGACAGGGCAGCCGATTCACCCCTCCACTTT.

The chain recombines TRBV4-2 with TRBJ1-1; D call uncertain. Trimming took off 5 bases at V and 5 bases at J, with 9 bases between the two ends. The germline CDR1 and CDR2 sequences are LGHNA and YNFKEQ. The CDR3 runs to 12 residues. The CDR3 spells CASSKATTEAFF. The CDR3 DNA sequence: TGTGCCAGCAGCAAAGCGACAACTGAAGCTTTCTTT.

This chain connects TRBV30 to TRBJ2-2; maybe TRBD2 (5 bases). Germline assignment: CDR1 GTSNPN and CDR2 SVGIG (reference sequence). V lost 0 bases to trimming and J lost 6 bases, with 11 bases between them. This CDR3 spans 14 amino acids. The CDR3 here is CAWSVGATSGELFF. For the CDR3, the DNA is TGTGCCTGGAGTGTGGGAGCCACGTCCGGGGAGCTGTTTTTT.